This paragraph covers one T cell receptor (beta chain) sequence. This receptor's antigen is unknown. Per-nucleotide qualities are absent, and no much larger clonotype sits a single base away. The data were obtained in a study of cytotoxic CD8 clonotypes in ibrutinib-treated CLL (dated by TCRdb to about 2021). About the study as a whole: The cohort included about 15 treatment-naive and 11 to 12 relapsed/refractory patients; 17 were IGHV unmutated. Partial responses were observed in about 24 patients and complete responses in 2; after a median follow-up of roughly 72 months, remission was maintained in around 14 patients and progression was observed in around twelve. Response samples were taken after a median of 12 months on treatment, ranging from 6 to 36 months. On average, each sample had approximately 250,000 productive templates and 100,000 or so productive rearrangements. Of the 70 to 100 people in the trial, about 25 had longitudinal samples available. Cryopreserved peripheral blood mononuclear cells were obtained prior to treatment, at the time of response, and at either disease progression or sustained remission. Every remission and progressive disease sample was obtained while ibrutinib was still being received by the patients. The study at large found these results: Sampling times were not matched between patients in sustained remission and patients whose disease was progressing, and lymph node repertoires were not examined. Public clonotypes were rare and either contracted or stayed stable during treatment, and the rise in clonality at ibrutinib response reflected the expansion of private clonotypes. Clonality rose at ibrutinib response, remained stable during sustained remission, and dropped back toward baseline at progression. At baseline, clonality was higher than in age-matched healthy donors and showed a strong correlation with circulating CD8+ T-cell counts.

Each clonotype received, on average, around 10x coverage in deep resolution sequencing performed on a MiSeq, where the target depth lay between 1 in 1 million and 1 in 200,000 T cells. The immunoSEQ hsTCRB Kit was used to generate TCR beta libraries. On the authors' methods: Data were analyzed with ImmunoSEQ Data Assistant and ImmunoSEQ Analyzer, with V, D and J genes assigned per IMGT definitions. Clonality, with values ranging from 0 to 1, was calculated as one minus the normalized Shannon entropy of productive rearrangement frequencies. Only overrepresented clonotypes making up at least 0.05% of the repertoire of each patient were included in the public clonotype analysis. Repertoires from thirteen age-matched healthy donors in immuneACCESS were used as clonality controls. In its TCRdb copy, this immuneACCESS table keeps in-frame sequences only and misses some clones. Where compared with another copy, unresolved V genes explain less than half of these, and the others have no known cause. V and J calls and clone size follow that table, whereas D and trimming were derived from the DNA. The sample yields fewer than 50,000 clones; 53% were counted once. Together, the top ten hold approximately 32% of the sample.

The sample's time point label is to be understood as: approximately eleven months on ibrutinib. Around 2 micrograms of genomic DNA were extracted from cryopreserved PBMCs for TCR beta library preparation. Longitudinal blood samples from CLL patients receiving ibrutinib monotherapy were subjected to high-throughput TCR beta sequencing. The patients took part in an open-label, single-center phase 2 trial of ibrutinib monotherapy. The sequence came from a human donor with chronic lymphocytic leukemia. Sequencing was performed on PBMCs, taken after 12 months of ibrutinib treatment.

For the CDR3, the sequence is CSVRGDYGYTF. The DNA reads as follows: TGCAGCGTTAGGGGGGACTATGGCTACACCTTC. The V gene is TRBV29-1 and the J gene is TRBJ1-2; TRBD1 is perhaps the D gene, given 6 matching bases. V loses 5 bases of germline sequence and J loses 3 bases, and the interval between the two ends is 7 bases. From the germline V gene, CDR1 is SQVTM and CDR2 is ANQGSEA. The CDR3 has 11 amino acids, counting the end cysteine and phenylalanine. The only DNA kept is the CDR3, 33 bases in frame from the first base.